A selection of T cell receptor beta chains follows, all from one sample in a study of metastatic and nonmetastatic thyroid tumors. With MiXCR, TCRdb called clones anew from the PCR reads. Of around 28,000 clones in the sample, roughly 17% were seen once. Specimen: blood. Receptors were obtained from a female donor with papillary thyroid cancer or a benign thyroid nodule (not recorded which). Some clones in this sample may be carry-over from other donors' samples. Each CDR3 is given with its conserved first and last residue. The D gene is left open where the match is weak. The size entry is marked missing in some rows and otherwise reads once, few, many or a size class.

TRBV2,TRBJ2-7,TRBD2,15,many,CASRAQAGGVYEQYF,TGTGCCAGCAGGGCCCAAGCGGGGGGGGTCTACGAGCAGTACTTC
TRBV20-1,TRBJ1-5,NA,17,NA,CSAGAYGTMLSNQPQHF,TGCAGTGCTGGGGCGTACGGGACTATGCTTAGCAATCAGCCCCAGCATTTT
TRBV28,TRBJ2-5,TRBD1,13,medium-sized,CASSWTGRETQYF,TGTGCCAGCAGTTGGACAGGGCGGGAGACCCAGTACTTC
TRBV19,TRBJ1-4,TRBD1,15,many,CASSGRGTDSEKLFF,TGTGCCAGTAGTGGGCGGGGGACAGATAGTGAAAAACTGTTTTTT
TRBV30,TRBJ1-2,NA,14,NA,CAWSRSPIRRGYTF,TGTGCCTGGAGTCGATCCCCCATTCGGAGAGGCTACACCTTC
TRBV5-1,TRBJ1-2,TRBD1,16,many,CASSLGGQGANYGYTF,TGCGCCAGCAGCTTGGGGGGACAGGGTGCTAACTATGGCTACACCTTC
TRBV9,TRBJ2-5,TRBD2,16,many,CASSATSGRAEETQYF,TGTGCCAGCAGCGCTACTAGCGGGAGGGCCGAAGAGACCCAGTACTTC
TRBV12-3/TRBV12-4,TRBJ2-5,TRBD2,16,many,CASSGGGGGLQETQYF,TGTGCCAGCAGCGGGGGGGGTGGGGGGCTCCAAGAGACCCAGTACTTC
TRBV6-1,TRBJ1-3,NA,15,many,CASRGGEVPGNTIYF,TGTGCCAGCAGGGGGGGGGAAGTCCCTGGAAACACCATATATTTT
TRBV18,TRBJ1-3,NA,16,many,CASSSTRGLGGNTIYF,TGTGCCAGCTCATCTACCAGGGGATTGGGAGGAAACACCATATATTTT
TRBV2,TRBJ2-7,TRBD2,14,NA,CARSLAGAMYKQYF,TGTGCCCGCAGTCTAGCGGGGGCTATGTACAAGCAGTACTTC
TRBV29-1,TRBJ2-5,TRBD2,15,many,CSVSGGVQGGETQYF,TGCAGCGTCAGCGGGGGGGTCCAGGGAGGAGAGACCCAGTACTTC
TRBV27,TRBJ1-6,NA,18,medium-sized,CASSLRGAESSYNSPLHF,TGTGCCAGCAGTTTACGGGGCGCAGAGAGCTCCTATAATTCACCCCTCCACTTT
TRBV5-6,TRBJ2-7,TRBD1,15,NA,CASSTNNLQGTEQYF,TGTGCCAGCAGCACGAACAATTTACAGGGGACCGAGCAGTACTTC
TRBV5-1,TRBJ2-5,NA,14,NA,CASSFFGGDETQYF,TGCGCCAGCAGCTTTTTCGGAGGGGATGAGACCCAGTACTTC
TRBV6-1,TRBJ2-5,TRBD2,16,medium-sized,CASSGGLAVWRETQYF,TGTGCCAGCAGTGGAGGACTAGCGGTCTGGAGAGAGACCCAGTACTTC
TRBV20-1,TRBJ1-6,NA,16,many,CSARDLEGANNSPLHF,TGCAGTGCTAGAGACCTCGAAGGGGCGAATAATTCACCCCTCCACTTT
TRBV7-2,TRBJ2-5,NA,13,many,CASSRRVEETQYF,TGTGCCAGCAGCCGGAGGGTTGAAGAGACCCAGTACTTC
TRBV7-2,TRBJ1-1,NA,14,many,CASSLAPGGTEAFF,TGTGCCAGCAGCTTAGCTCCGGGTGGCACTGAAGCTTTCTTT
TRBV12-3/TRBV12-4,TRBJ1-5,TRBD1,14,medium-sized,CASSLTGAAQPQHF,TGTGCCAGCAGTTTGACAGGGGCGGCTCAGCCCCAGCATTTT
TRBV6-1,TRBJ1-2,NA,15,medium-sized,CASSEAPGENYGYTF,TGTGCCAGCAGTGAAGCCCCAGGGGAAAACTATGGCTACACCTTC
TRBV3-1,TRBJ2-1,TRBD2,16,many,CASSHLTSGAVNEQFF,TGTGCCAGCAGCCACTTGACTAGCGGGGCGGTCAATGAGCAGTTCTTC
TRBV14,TRBJ2-1,NA,13,NA,CASSLTSYNEQFF,TGTGCCAGCAGCCTCACCTCCTACAATGAGCAGTTCTTC
TRBV5-1,TRBJ2-1,NA,15,many,CASSLSGSYYNEQFF,TGCGCCAGCAGCTTGTCCGGGAGCTATTACAATGAGCAGTTCTTC
TRBV7-9,TRBJ1-4,NA,14,many,CASSLGTSQEKLFF,TGTGCCAGCAGCTTAGGGACAAGCCAGGAAAAACTGTTTTTT
TRBV5-1,TRBJ2-5,TRBD2,15,many,CASSLRGLAEETQYF,TGCGCCAGCAGCTTGCGGGGACTAGCGGAAGAGACCCAGTACTTC
TRBV19,TRBJ1-5,TRBD1,15,many,CASRGRTGNNQPQHF,TGTGCCAGTAGAGGCCGGACAGGGAACAATCAGCCCCAGCATTTT
TRBV28,TRBJ2-1,NA,11,medium-sized,CASKGNNEQFF,TGTGCCAGCAAAGGCAACAATGAGCAGTTCTTC
TRBV5-4,TRBJ2-2,NA,13,few,CASSPQSAGELFF,TGTGCCAGCAGCCCTCAGTCTGCCGGGGAGCTGTTTTTT
TRBV10-3,TRBJ2-3,NA,15,NA,CAISELLENTDTQYF,TGTGCCATCAGTGAGTTACTAGAAAACACAGATACGCAGTATTTT
TRBV6-1,TRBJ1-5,TRBD1,14,few,CASTQGERGQPQHF,TGTGCCAGCACCCAGGGGGAACGGGGTCAGCCCCAGCATTTT
TRBV27,TRBJ2-1,NA,17,many,CASSWGSRQGSYNEQFF,TGTGCCAGCAGTTGGGGCTCCCGGCAGGGGTCCTACAATGAGCAGTTCTTC
TRBV27,TRBJ2-2,TRBD1,16,medium-sized,CASTRTGGQWGGELFF,TGTGCCAGCACCCGGACAGGGGGCCAGTGGGGCGGGGAGCTGTTTTTT
TRBV10-1,TRBJ2-1,TRBD2,16,NA,CASSESIPGGHNEQFF,TGCGCCAGCAGTGAGTCGATACCGGGGGGACACAATGAGCAGTTCTTC
TRBV12-3/TRBV12-4,TRBJ2-2,NA,14,NA,CASSFPTDNGELFF,TGTGCCAGCAGTTTTCCGACGGACAACGGGGAGCTGTTTTTT
TRBV14,TRBJ2-5,TRBD2,18,many,CASSQVSPTSGRSETQYF,TGTGCCAGCAGCCAAGTCTCACCGACTAGCGGGAGGTCGGAGACCCAGTACTTC
TRBV28,TRBJ1-1,NA,15,many,CASLRSGQLNTEAFF,TGTGCCAGCCTCCGATCGGGACAACTAAACACTGAAGCTTTCTTT
TRBV28,TRBJ2-5,NA,14,NA,CASSFLNPKGTQYF,TGTGCCAGCAGTTTCTTGAACCCCAAAGGGACCCAGTACTTC
TRBV27,TRBJ2-3,TRBD2,19,many,CASSFSGTSGGTSTDTQYF,TGTGCCAGCAGTTTTTCCGGGACTAGCGGGGGTACTAGCACAGATACGCAGTATTTT
TRBV9,TRBJ2-1,NA,15,many,CASNDGWRASDEQFF,TGTGCCAGCAATGATGGGTGGCGGGCTTCGGACGAGCAGTTCTTC
TRBV4-2,TRBJ1-4,NA,15,many,CASSPTKDRNEKLFF,TGTGCCAGCAGCCCGACGAAAGACAGGAATGAAAAACTGTTTTTT
TRBV10-3,TRBJ1-1,NA,14,NA,CAISEQGISTEAFF,TGTGCCATCAGCGAGCAGGGAATAAGCACTGAAGCTTTCTTT
TRBV11-2,TRBJ1-3,NA,15,NA,CASSLMGISGNTIYF,TGTGCCAGCAGCTTAATGGGTATCTCAGGAAACACCATATATTTT
TRBV20-1,TRBJ1-1,NA,15,few,CSARDPRIGGAEAFF,TGCAGTGCTAGAGATCCCAGGATAGGTGGCGCTGAAGCTTTCTTT
TRBV28,TRBJ2-3,TRBD2,15,many,CASSPRGAGTDTQYF,TGTGCCAGCAGTCCGCGGGGGGCTGGCACAGATACGCAGTATTTT